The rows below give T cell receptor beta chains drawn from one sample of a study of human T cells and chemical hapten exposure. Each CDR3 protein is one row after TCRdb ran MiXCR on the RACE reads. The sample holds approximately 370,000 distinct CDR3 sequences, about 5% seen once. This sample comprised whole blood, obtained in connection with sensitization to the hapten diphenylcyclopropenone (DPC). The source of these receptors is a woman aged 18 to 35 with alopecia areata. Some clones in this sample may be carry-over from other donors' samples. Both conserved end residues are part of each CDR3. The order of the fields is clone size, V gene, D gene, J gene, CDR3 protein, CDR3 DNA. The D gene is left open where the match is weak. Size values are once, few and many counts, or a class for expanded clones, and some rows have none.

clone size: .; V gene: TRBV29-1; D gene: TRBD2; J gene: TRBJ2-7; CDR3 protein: CSVDNGLAAYF; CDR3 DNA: TGCAGCGTTGATAATGGACTAGCAGCATACTTC
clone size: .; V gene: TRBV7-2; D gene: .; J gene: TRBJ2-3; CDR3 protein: CASSSDSNTQYF; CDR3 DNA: TGTGCCAGCAGCTCAGACAGCAATACGCAGTATTTT
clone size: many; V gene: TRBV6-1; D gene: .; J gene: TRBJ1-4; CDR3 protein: CASRGTRLFF; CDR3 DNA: TGTGCCAGCAGGGGGACGCGACTGTTTTTT
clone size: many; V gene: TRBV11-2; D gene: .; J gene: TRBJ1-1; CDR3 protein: CASSLDAAGRLGEAFF; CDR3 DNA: TGTGCCAGCAGCTTAGATGCGGCAGGGAGATTGGGTGAAGCTTTCTTT
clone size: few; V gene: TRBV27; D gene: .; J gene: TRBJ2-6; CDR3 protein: CASSFDSGNVLTF; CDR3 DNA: TGTGCCAGCAGTTTTGATTCGGGAAACGTCCTGACTTTC
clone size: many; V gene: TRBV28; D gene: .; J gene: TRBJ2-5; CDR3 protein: CASSLPGTQYF; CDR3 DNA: TGTGCCAGCAGCCTCCCCGGGACCCAGTACTTC
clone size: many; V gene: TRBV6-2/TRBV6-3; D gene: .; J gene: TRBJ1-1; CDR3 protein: CASSRQFEAFF; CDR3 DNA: TGTGCCAGCAGTCGTCAGTTTGAAGCTTTCTTT
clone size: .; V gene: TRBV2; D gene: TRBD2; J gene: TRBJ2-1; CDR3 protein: CASRATTGLGFREQFF; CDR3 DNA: TGTGCCAGCAGGGCTACCACGGGACTAGGTTTTCGGGAGCAGTTCTTC
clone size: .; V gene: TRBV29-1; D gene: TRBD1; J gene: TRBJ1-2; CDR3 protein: CSVRQGLDYGYTF; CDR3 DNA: TGCAGCGTTCGACAGGGGTTGGACTATGGCTACACCTTC
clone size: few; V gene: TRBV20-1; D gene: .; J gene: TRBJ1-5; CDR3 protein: CSARGRQDQPQHF; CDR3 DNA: TGCAGTGCTAGGGGACGCCAGGATCAGCCCCAGCATTTT
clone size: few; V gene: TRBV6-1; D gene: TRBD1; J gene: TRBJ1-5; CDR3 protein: CATGQGYQPQHF; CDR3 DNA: TGTGCCACGGGACAGGGGTATCAGCCCCAGCATTTT
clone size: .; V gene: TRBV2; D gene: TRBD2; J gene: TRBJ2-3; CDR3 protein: CASSVQLAGATDTQYF; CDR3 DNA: TGTGCCAGCAGTGTTCAACTAGCGGGGGCCACAGATACGCAGTATTTT
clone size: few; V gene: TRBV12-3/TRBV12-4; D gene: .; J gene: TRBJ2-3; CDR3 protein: CASQVSADTQYF; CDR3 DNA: TGTGCCAGCCAGGTATCGGCAGATACGCAGTATTTT
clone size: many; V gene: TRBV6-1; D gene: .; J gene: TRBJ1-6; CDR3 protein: CASSDALPLHF; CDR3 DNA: TGTGCCAGCAGTGATGCGCTGCCCCTCCACTTT
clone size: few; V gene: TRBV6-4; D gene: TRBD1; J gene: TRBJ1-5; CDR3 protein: CASSDGTGGGQPQHF; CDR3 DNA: TGTGCCAGCAGTGATGGGACAGGGGGCGGTCAGCCCCAGCATTTT
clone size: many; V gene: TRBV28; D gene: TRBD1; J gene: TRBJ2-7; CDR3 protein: CASSPGQVTEQYF; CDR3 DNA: TGTGCCAGCAGTCCGGGACAGGTTACCGAGCAGTACTTC
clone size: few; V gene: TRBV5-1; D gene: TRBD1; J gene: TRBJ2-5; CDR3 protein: CASSAGGQGVAETQYF; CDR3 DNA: TGCGCCAGCAGTGCCGGAGGACAGGGGGTGGCAGAGACCCAGTACTTC
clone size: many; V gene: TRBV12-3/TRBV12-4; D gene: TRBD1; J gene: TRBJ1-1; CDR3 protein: CASSPINRDRETEAFF; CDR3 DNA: TGTGCCAGCAGTCCAATCAACCGGGACAGGGAGACTGAAGCTTTCTTT
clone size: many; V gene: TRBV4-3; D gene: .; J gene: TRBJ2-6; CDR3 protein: CASSQEGQGSGANVLTF; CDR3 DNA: TGCGCCAGCAGCCAAGAAGGGCAGGGCTCTGGGGCCAACGTCCTGACTTTC
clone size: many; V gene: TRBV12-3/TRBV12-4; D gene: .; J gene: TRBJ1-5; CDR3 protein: CASSLVQGGGQPQHF; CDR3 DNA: TGTGCCAGCAGTTTAGTTCAAGGCGGAGGTCAGCCCCAGCATTTT
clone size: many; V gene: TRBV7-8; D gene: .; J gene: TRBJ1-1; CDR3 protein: CASSLVGEDTEAFF; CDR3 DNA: TGTGCCAGCAGCTTGGTAGGGGAGGACACTGAAGCTTTCTTT
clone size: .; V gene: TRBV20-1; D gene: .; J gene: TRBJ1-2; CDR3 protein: CSARAREDYGYTF; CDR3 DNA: TGCAGTGCTAGAGCCAGGGAGGACTATGGATACACCTTC
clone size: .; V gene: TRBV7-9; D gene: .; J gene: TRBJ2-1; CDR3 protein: CASSDPGSPGVEQFF; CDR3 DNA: TGTGCCAGCAGTGACCCGGGCAGCCCCGGGGTTGAGCAGTTCTTC
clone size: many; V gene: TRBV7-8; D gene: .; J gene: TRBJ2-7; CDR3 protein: CASSLVSQGSYEQYF; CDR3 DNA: TGTGCCAGCAGCTTAGTTAGCCAGGGATCCTACGAGCAGTACTTC
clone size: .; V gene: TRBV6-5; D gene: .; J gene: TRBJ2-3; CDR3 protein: CASRPGLSTDTQYF; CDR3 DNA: TGTGCCAGCAGACCGGGACTGAGCACAGATACGCAGTATTTT
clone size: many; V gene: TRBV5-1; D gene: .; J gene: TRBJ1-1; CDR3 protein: CASSLTGSRNTEAFF; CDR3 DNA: TGCGCCAGCAGCTTGACAGGATCAAGGAACACTGAAGCTTTCTTT